This passage covers 16 T cell receptor beta chains from one sample sequenced in a study of shared clonotypes between healthy human individuals (dated by TCRdb to 2018 to 2021). The library was made by the immunoSEQ multiplex PCR assay. In TCRdb, the immuneACCESS table is reduced to in-frame sequences with V and J assigned. These tables do not hold every clone; where another copy was compared, an unresolved V gene accounts for under half, and the others remain unexplained. This sample has about 1.1 million clones in its table, and 60% to 80% of those were observed once. The ten largest clones take up more than 0.85% of the sample. Sequencing was carried out using memory CD4+ T cells from PBMCs. The cell subset or site tag for this specimen amounts to: CD45RA-negative fraction. The origin of the receptors is a man between 18 and 35 years old in good health. Some clones in this sample may be carry-over from other donors' samples.

This clone was counted at least ten times. In the same sample, other DNA sequences code for this CDR3. The rearrangement links TRBV5-4 to TRBJ2-5, with 10 bases identical to TRBD1. V lost 1 base, J lost 5 bases, and 5 bases stayed unmatched. The CDR3 has 15 residues. Per germline, CDR1 SGHNT and CDR2 YYREEE (reference sequence). The CDR3 protein is CASSLTTGGAETQYF. The CDR3 DNA sequence: TGTGCCAGCAGCTTGACGACAGGGGGCGCGGAGACCCAGTACTTC.

V and J are TRBV6-6 and TRBJ1-1; no clear D gene. Germline CDR1 and CDR2: MNHNY and SVGAGI (reference sequence). The V and J ends lost 8 bases and 3 bases respectively, with 7 bases between them. The CDR3 is 11 amino acids. The CDR3 DNA reads TGTGCCAGCCAGATGGACACTGAAGCTTTCTTT. The encoded protein is CASQMDTEAFF.

This clone has just a few counts. The CDR3 coding sequence is TGTGCCTGGAGTGTAGAGATCATGAACACTGAAGCTTTCTTT. Encoded protein: CAWSVEIMNTEAFF. The chain combines TRBV30 with TRBJ1-1; D is unclear. Germline V gives CDR1 GTSNPN, CDR2 SVGIG (reference sequence). The CDR3 covers 14 residues. Between the trimmed V and J ends, which lost 0 bases and 0 bases, there was a span of 8 bases. Looking up the rest from reference TRBV30 and TRBJ1-1 gives the full variable domain: SQTIHQWPATLVQPVGSPLSLECTVEGTSNPNLYWYRQAAGRGLQLLFYSVGIGQISSEVPQNLSASRPQDRQFILSSKKLLLSDSGFYLCAWSVEIMNTEAFFGQGTRLTVV.

This clone was seen a few times. The V call is TRBV6-5, the J call TRBJ1-1; TRBD1 is a possible D gene (6 bases). The germline V gene has CDR1 MNHEY and CDR2 SVGAGI. This CDR3 comprises 16 residues. V lost 2 bases and J 4 bases, leaving 17 bases between the germline ends. In DNA form, the CDR3 reads TGTGCCAGCAGTTACCCAGGCGGGGGGCCGGGCACTGAAGCTTTCTTT. Translation gives CASSYPGGGPGTEAFF.

V and J are TRBV7-2 and TRBJ2-7; D possibly corresponds to TRBD2 (6 bases). The V end lost 1 base, the J end lost 5 bases, and 9 bases lay between the germline ends. This CDR3 has 13 amino acids. Germline CDR1 is SGHTA and CDR2 is FQGNSA. CDR3 in amino acids: CASSLGPSDEQYF. The CDR3 DNA reads TGTGCCAGCAGCTTAGGGCCTAGCGACGAGCAGTACTTC.

This rearrangement joins TRBV7-2 to TRBJ2-7; no definite D call. Germline V gene lookup returns CDR1 SGHTA and CDR2 FQGNSA. The V and J ends lost 1 base and 5 bases respectively, with 6 bases between them. The CDR3 runs to 12 residues. In DNA, the CDR3 is TGTGCCAGCAGCTTAGATCATCACGAGCAGTACTTC. Its protein is CASSLDHHEQYF.

This chain links TRBV4-1 with TRBJ2-7, with D possibly matching TRBD2 (5 bases). The V gene's germline CDR1 is MGHRA and CDR2 YSYEKL. The CDR3 has 12 amino acids. The V end was cut by 3 bases, the J end by 6 bases, with 9 bases between. DNA for the CDR3: TGCGCCAGCAGCCATAGGACTGGCGAGCAGTACTTC. This gives the protein CASSHRTGEQYF.

A few counts support this clone. The chain joins TRBV21-1 to TRBJ1-2. TRBV21-1 is shown as a pseudogene. CDR3 length equals 14 residues. The CDR3 DNA reads as TGTGCCAGCAGCAAAGCCCCCCTATCCTATGGCTACACCTTC. Its protein is CASSKAPLSYGYTF.

The chain uses TRBV10-3 and TRBJ1-2, with no clear D. Germline CDR1 ENHRY, CDR2 SYGVKD. The ends were cut back, 2 bases at V and 0 bases at J, with 7 bases in the middle. This CDR3 has 14 residues. The CDR3 spells CAISEGATNYGYTF. The CDR3 DNA reads TGTGCCATCAGTGAGGGTGCAACTAACTATGGCTACACCTTC.

This clone turned up a few times. This chain joins TRBV2 and TRBJ2-5, with 10 bases lining up with TRBD2. Per germline, CDR1 SNHLY and CDR2 FYNNEI. The CDR3 contains 16 residues. V dropped 5 bases and J dropped 0; count of bases not matched to a gene: 6. The CDR3 spells CASSSALAGDQETQYF. The CDR3 region has the DNA TGTGCCAGCAGTAGCGCCCTAGCGGGGGACCAAGAGACCCAGTACTTC.

The chain combines TRBV6-6 with TRBJ2-7; 7 bases fit TRBD1. The CDR3 covers 13 residues. Germline V CDR1 and CDR2: MNHNY, SVGAGI (reference sequence). V was pared by 6 bases and J by 6 bases, with 8 bases of the junction left unmatched. The DNA of the CDR3 is TGTGCCAGCAGAGGTGGGACAGCTTCCGAGCAGTACTTC. This codes for CASRGGTASEQYF.

The genes are TRBV7-9 and TRBJ2-7; 8 bases agree with TRBD1. Germline trimming cut 5 bases from V and 3 bases from J; bases unmatched to any gene: 9. Germline V gene lookup returns CDR1 SEHNR and CDR2 FQNEAQ (reference sequence). The CDR3 sequence is 15 residues long. The CDR3 sequence is CASSHTDRAGYEQYF. CDR3 in DNA: TGTGCCAGCAGCCACACGGACAGGGCGGGCTACGAGCAGTACTTC.

V gene TRBV28 combines with J gene TRBJ1-2, with D possibly TRBD1 on 5 matching bases. This CDR3 spans 12 amino acids. Germline V lookup: CDR1 MDHEN, CDR2 SYDVKM. V dropped 10 bases and J dropped 5 bases, with 14 bases sitting between them. The CDR3 reads CATRQFWYGYTF. The CDR3 region has the DNA TGTGCCACCCGACAGTTTTGGTATGGCTACACCTTC.

V and J are TRBV6-1 and TRBJ2-1; 7 nucleotides agree with TRBD1. Trimming removed 2 bases from V and 12 bases from J; junction bases left unmatched: 13. The CDR3 is 15 amino acids. The V gene's germline CDR1 is MNHNS and CDR2 SASEGT. The CDR3 loop is CASSEIPKGAIGQFF. CDR3 nucleotides: TGTGCCAGCAGTGAAATCCCAAAGGGGGCGATAGGGCAGTTCTTC.

This chain connects TRBV7-9 to TRBJ2-1; the D gene is possibly TRBD2 (5 bases). Germline CDR1 reads SEHNR; CDR2 reads FQNEAQ (reference sequence). This CDR3 is 17 amino acids long. Trimming pared 5 bases from V and 5 bases from J, leaving 22 bases between. CDR3 protein: CASSPGLPNPTNNEQFF. The CDR3 DNA reads as TGTGCCAGCAGCCCAGGACTCCCCAATCCCACTAACAATGAGCAGTTCTTC.

The rearrangement joins TRBV30 to TRBJ2-5; 11 bases match TRBD1. Per the germline V gene, CDR1 is GTSNPN and CDR2 is SVGIG (reference sequence). Losses at the gene ends were 7 bases for V and 4 bases for J; bases not matched to a gene: 8. This CDR3 comprises 14 residues. CDR3 amino acids: CASPGQGGGETQYF. The CDR3 DNA sequence: TGTGCCTCACCGGGACAGGGGGGGGGAGAGACCCAGTACTTC.